This paragraph covers one T cell receptor (beta chain) sequence. As yet, its antigen is unknown. These data come from a study of regulatory T cells in long-lasting Graves disease. Study results and caveats: TRBV28 was favored in persistent disease, as were TRBJ1-2 and TRBJ2-5.

V was trimmed by 5 bases and J by 8 bases, leaving 15 bases between them. The CDR3 runs to 13 residues. HTBI primers from iRepertoire and Arm-PCR of CDR3 regions yielded the TCR beta libraries. TCRdb recomputed calls from the multiplex PCR reads with MiXCR, one row per CDR3 protein. In the table there are 400,000 to 500,000 distinct CDR3 sequences, less than 20% of which are singletons. The time point was: newly diagnosed GD, antithyroid drugs for less than 3 months. From PBMCs, RNA was extracted and then used to make the TCR library. These records were also assigned to another study, of T cells in Graves' hyperthyroidism and ophthalmopathy. That work states: The study used the HTBI primer set for a first-round RT-PCR of the TCR CDR3. By a 13 V-J model, ophthalmopathy was set apart from stable hyperthyroidism.

The specimen was peripheral blood mononuclear cells (PBMCs), collected at new diagnosis, from a patient treated with antithyroid drugs. The origin of this receptor is a woman aged 25 to 39 with Graves disease. The rearrangement joins TRBV12-3 or TRBV12-4 to TRBJ1-2; no reliable D call. CDR3 protein: CASSREAELGYTF. Here the CDR3 DNA reads TGTGCCAGCAGTCGCGAGGCGGAGCTCGGCTACACCTTC.